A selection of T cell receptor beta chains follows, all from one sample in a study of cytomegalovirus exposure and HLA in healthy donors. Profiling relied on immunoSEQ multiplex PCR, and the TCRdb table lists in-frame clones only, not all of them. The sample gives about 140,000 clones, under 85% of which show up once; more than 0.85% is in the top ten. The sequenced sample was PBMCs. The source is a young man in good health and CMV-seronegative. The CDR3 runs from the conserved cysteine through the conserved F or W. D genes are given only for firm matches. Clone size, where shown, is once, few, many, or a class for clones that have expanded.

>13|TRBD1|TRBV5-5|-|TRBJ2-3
CASSMDRESTQYF
TGTGCCAGCAGCATGGACAGGGAATCTACGCAGTATTTT
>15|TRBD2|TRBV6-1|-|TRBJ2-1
CASSEGTSGGNEQFF
TGTGCCAGCAGTGAAGGGACTAGCGGGGGCAATGAGCAGTTCTTC
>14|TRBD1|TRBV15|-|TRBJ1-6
CATSPDRSNSPLHF
TGTGCCACCAGCCCGGACAGGAGTAATTCACCCCTCCACTTT
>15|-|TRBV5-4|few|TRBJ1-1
CASSSESGHRSKAFF
TGTGCCAGCAGCTCGGAAAGCGGGCATAGAAGTAAAGCTTTCTTT
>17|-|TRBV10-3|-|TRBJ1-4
CAISESSAAGGDEKLFF
TGTGCCATCAGTGAGTCGTCGGCGGCGGGGGGTGACGAAAAACTGTTTTTT
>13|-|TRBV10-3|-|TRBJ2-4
CATRSREKNIQYF
TGTGCCACCCGATCCAGGGAAAAAAACATTCAGTACTTC
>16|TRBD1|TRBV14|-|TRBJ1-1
CASSQVGQASNTEAFF
TGTGCCAGCAGCCAAGTGGGACAGGCCTCGAACACTGAAGCTTTCTTT
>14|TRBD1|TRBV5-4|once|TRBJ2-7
CASSSGTGAYEQYF
TGTGCCAGCAGCTCGGGGACAGGTGCCTACGAGCAGTACTTC
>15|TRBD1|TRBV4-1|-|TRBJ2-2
CASSQRDRAAGELFF
TGCGCCAGCAGCCAACGGGACAGGGCGGCCGGGGAGCTGTTTTTT
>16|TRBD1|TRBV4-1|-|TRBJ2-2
CASSQVGTGIAGELFF
TGCGCCAGCAGCCAAGTCGGGACAGGGATCGCCGGGGAGCTGTTTTTT
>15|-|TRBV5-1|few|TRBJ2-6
CASSLAVSGANVLTF
TGCGCCAGCAGCTTGGCGGTCTCTGGGGCCAACGTCCTGACTTTC
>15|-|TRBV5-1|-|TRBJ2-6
CASRQGSSGANVLTF
TGCGCCAGCAGGCAGGGGAGCTCTGGGGCCAACGTCCTGACTTTC
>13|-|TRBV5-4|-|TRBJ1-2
CASSPDINYGYTF
TGTGCCAGCAGCCCGGACATTAACTATGGCTACACCTTC
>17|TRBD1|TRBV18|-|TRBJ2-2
CASCPTGGSWNTGELFF
TGTGCCAGCTGCCCGACAGGGGGGTCCTGGAACACCGGGGAGCTGTTTTTT
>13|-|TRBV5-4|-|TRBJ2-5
CASTRGGQETQYF
TGTGCCAGCACCCGAGGGGGCCAAGAGACCCAGTACTTC
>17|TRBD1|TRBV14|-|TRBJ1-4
CASSPRRSGTVSEKLFF
TGTGCCAGCAGCCCGAGGAGGTCCGGGACAGTGAGTGAAAAACTGTTTTTT
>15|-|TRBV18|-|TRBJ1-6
CASSPPLGVDSPLHF
TGTGCCAGCTCACCACCGCTAGGGGTAGATTCACCCCTCCACTTT
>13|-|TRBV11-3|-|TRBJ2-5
CASSLEAQETQYF
TGTGCCAGCAGCTTAGAGGCACAAGAGACCCAGTACTTC
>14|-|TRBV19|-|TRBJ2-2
CASYPGIGNGELFF
TGTGCCAGTTATCCAGGGATCGGAAACGGGGAGCTGTTTTTT
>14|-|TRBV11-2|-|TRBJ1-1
CASTLRGVAPEAFF
TGTGCCAGCACCCTACGGGGGGTGGCCCCTGAAGCTTTCTTT
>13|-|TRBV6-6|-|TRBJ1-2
CASSSGMIYGYTF
TGTGCCAGCAGTTCCGGGATGATCTATGGCTACACCTTC
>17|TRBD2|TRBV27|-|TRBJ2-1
CASSLTHRGGPGNEQFF
TGTGCCAGCAGTTTAACGCACCGCGGGGGTCCCGGCAATGAGCAGTTCTTC
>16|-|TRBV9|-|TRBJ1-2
CASSMMRDTHEYGYTF
TGTGCCAGCAGCATGATGAGGGACACCCATGAGTATGGCTACACCTTC
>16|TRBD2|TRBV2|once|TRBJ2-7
CASSGASGGGSYEQYF
TGTGCCAGCAGTGGAGCTAGCGGGGGAGGATCCTACGAGCAGTACTTC
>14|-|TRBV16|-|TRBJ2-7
CASSPGGVAYEQYF
TGTGCCAGCAGCCCCGGCGGGGTTGCCTACGAGCAGTACTTC
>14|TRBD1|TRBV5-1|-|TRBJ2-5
CASSLGQGDETQYF
TGCGCCAGCAGCTTGGGGCAGGGGGACGAGACCCAGTACTTC
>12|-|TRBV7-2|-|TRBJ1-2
CASSLSDYGYTF
TGTGCCAGCAGCTTATCAGATTATGGCTACACCTTC
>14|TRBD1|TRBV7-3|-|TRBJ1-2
CASSQGQGAMGYTF
TGTGCCAGCAGCCAAGGACAGGGGGCGATGGGCTACACCTTC
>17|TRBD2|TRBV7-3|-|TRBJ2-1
CASSPIILAGGHNEQFF
TGTGCCAGCAGCCCGATCATACTAGCGGGGGGGCATAATGAGCAGTTCTTC
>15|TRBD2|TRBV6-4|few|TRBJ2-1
CASSERLAGGDEQFF
TGTGCCAGCAGTGAACGACTAGCGGGAGGCGATGAGCAGTTCTTC
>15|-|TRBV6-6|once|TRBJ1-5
CASILTGQTGQPQHF
TGTGCCAGCATCTTGACCGGACAGACGGGACAGCCCCAGCATTTT
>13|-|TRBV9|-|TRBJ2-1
CASSVEASEEQFF
TGTGCCAGCAGCGTAGAAGCGTCTGAGGAGCAGTTCTTC
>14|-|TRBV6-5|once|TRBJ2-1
CASNGRVPNNEQFF
TGTGCCAGCAACGGTCGGGTCCCGAACAATGAGCAGTTCTTC
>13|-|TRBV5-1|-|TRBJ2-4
CATFRIAKNIQYF
TGCGCCACCTTCAGGATAGCCAAAAACATTCAGTACTTC
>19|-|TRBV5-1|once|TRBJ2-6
CASSFQRSSPFSGANVLTF
TGCGCCAGCAGCTTTCAACGGAGCTCTCCTTTCTCTGGGGCCAACGTCCTGACTTTC
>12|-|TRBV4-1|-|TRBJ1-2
CASSPARGGYTF
TGCGCCAGCAGCCCAGCGAGAGGGGGCTACACCTTC
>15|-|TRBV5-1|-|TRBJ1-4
CASSLASKPNEKLFF
TGCGCCAGCAGCTTGGCAAGCAAGCCTAATGAAAAACTGTTTTTT
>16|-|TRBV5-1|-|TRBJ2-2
CASSLEAGINTGELFF
TGCGCCAGCAGCTTGGAGGCAGGGATCAACACCGGGGAGCTGTTTTTT
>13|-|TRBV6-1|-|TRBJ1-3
CASKGQAGNTIYF
TGTGCCAGCAAGGGGCAGGCTGGAAACACCATATATTTT
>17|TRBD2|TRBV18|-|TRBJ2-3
CASSRLKAGANTDTQYF
TGTGCCAGCTCACGACTTAAAGCGGGGGCTAACACAGATACGCAGTATTTT
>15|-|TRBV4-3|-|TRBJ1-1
CASSAGRGLWTEAFF
TGCGCCAGCAGCGCCGGGAGGGGACTTTGGACTGAAGCTTTCTTT
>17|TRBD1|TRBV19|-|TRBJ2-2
CASSKGQAQRYTGELFF
TGTGCCAGTAGTAAAGGACAGGCGCAGCGGTACACCGGGGAGCTGTTTTTT
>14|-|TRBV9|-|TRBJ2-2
CASSVYENTGELFF
TGTGCCAGCAGCGTCTACGAGAACACCGGGGAGCTGTTTTTT
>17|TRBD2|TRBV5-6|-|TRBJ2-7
CASSLERKGRGLYEQYF
TGTGCCAGCAGCTTGGAGAGAAAAGGGAGGGGACTCTACGAGCAGTACTTC